This T cell receptor beta chain was sequenced in a study of T-cell memory formation after mild COVID-19. Study-wide background: TCR clustering was largely donor specific. Overall study findings and caveats: Later expanders leaned CD4+, whereas clones that contracted between day 15 and 85 were balanced CD4/CD8.

CDR1 and CDR2 from the germline V gene are SEHNR and FQNEAQ (reference sequence). Between the trimmed V and J ends, which lost 8 bases and 4 bases, there was a span of 8 bases. The CDR3 totals 12 residues. A 5'RACE reaction primed in the constant segment made cDNA libraries of TCR alpha and TCR beta, and these carried sample barcodes and UMIs. TCRdb recomputed calls from the 5' RACE reads with MiXCR, one row per CDR3 protein. This table has a few hundred thousand distinct CDR3 sequences, more than 8% appearing once. Of note for this clonotype: Antigen unknown.

The clonotype was recovered from a man between 18 and 35 years old who had mild COVID-19 (a few samples of this study predate the infection). Cell type and time point are not known. V and J are TRBV7-9 and TRBJ2-2; D may be TRBD1 (5 bases). Input material: PBMCs or a T cell subset sorted from them (not recorded which). CDR3 nucleotide sequence: TGTGCCAGCCAGGGCAGCACCGGGGAGCTGTTTTTT. It translates to CASQGSTGELFF.